A single sample gave rise to the 7 T cell receptor beta chains below, sequenced in a study of T cell responses to AZD1222 COVID-19 vaccine. The data were produced by immunoSEQ multiplex PCR, yet TCRdb's version contains in-frame clones alone and is incomplete. The sample has 95,000 to 110,000 clones; about nine tenths are singletons. Sample: peripheral blood, taken 28 days after the second dose of the MenACWY control vaccine. Every receptor here comes from an adult who received the MenACWY meningococcal vaccine as a control.

The chain carries TRBV18 and TRBJ1-5; 9 nucleotides line up with TRBD1. This CDR3 has 15 amino acids. The V gene end was trimmed by 6 bases and the J gene end by 6 bases; junction bases not matched to a gene: 9. Germline loops: CDR1 KGHSH, CDR2 LQKENI. The CDR3 reads CASSPTGQGGQPQHF. The DNA for the CDR3 is TGTGCCAGCTCGCCTACGGGACAGGGAGGTCAGCCCCAGCATTTT.

V is TRBV11-2 and J is TRBJ1-1, with D possibly matching TRBD1 (6 bases). V shed 4 bases and J shed 3 bases, with 15 bases lying between them. CDR3 size: 15 residues. Germline assignment: CDR1 SGHAT and CDR2 FQNNGV. The CDR3 DNA is TGTGCCAGCAGCTCCGGGGACACTTCTTACACTGAAGCTTTCTTT. Translating gives CASSSGDTSYTEAFF.

This clone was seen a single time. The CDR3: CASSPPGAVEQYF. CDR3 DNA: TGTGCCAGCAGCCCACCAGGGGCGGTCGAGCAGTACTTC. The V and J genes are TRBV7-6 and TRBJ2-7; the D gene is possibly TRBD1 (6 bases). Germline V CDR1 and CDR2: SGHVS, FNYEAQ. CDR3 length: 13 residues. V was shortened by 5 bases and J by 6 bases, with 14 bases between the two germline ends.

V and J are TRBV9 and TRBJ1-1; D ambiguous. Germline CDR1 reads SGDLS; CDR2 reads YYNGEE. This CDR3 spans 17 amino acids. With 4 bases removed from V and 0 bases from J, the gap between germline ends came to 19 bases. The CDR3 reads CASSSPGEGRVNTEAFF. Written as DNA, the CDR3 is TGTGCCAGCAGCTCCCCCGGGGAGGGTAGGGTGAACACTGAAGCTTTCTTT. The variable domain in full, completed from reference TRBV9 and TRBJ1-1, reads DSGVTQTPKHLITATGQRVTLRCSPRSGDLSVYWYQQSLDQGLQFLIQYYNGEERAKGNILERFSAQQFPDLHSELNLSSLELGDSALYFCASSSPGEGRVNTEAFFGQGTRLTVV.

V gene TRBV18 combines with J gene TRBJ2-2; 9 bases line up with TRBD2. J gave up 4 bases and V 4 bases, and 1 base lay outside the gene matches. The CDR3 sequence is 14 residues long. The germline gives CDR1 KGHSH, CDR2 LQKENI. CDR3 DNA sequence: TGTGCCAGCTCACGACTAGCGGTCACCGGGGAGCTGTTTTTT. Translation gives CASSRLAVTGELFF.

The chain carries TRBV18 and TRBJ2-1; tentatively, D is TRBD1 or TRBD2 (5 bases each). The V gene's germline CDR1 is KGHSH and CDR2 LQKENI. Trimming shortened V by 3 bases and J by 8 bases, and 20 bases separated the two germline ends. CDR3 length: 16 residues. CDR3 protein: CASSPDRDLHSDEQFF. The CDR3 coding sequence is TGTGCCAGCTCACCCGACCGGGACCTCCATTCCGATGAGCAGTTCTTC.

This chain connects TRBV5-5 to TRBJ1-1; D is perhaps TRBD1 (6 bases). V gave up 2 bases and J gave up 10 bases, with 15 bases separating them. This CDR3 contains 13 residues. Germline CDR1 SGHKS, CDR2 YYEKEE (reference sequence). Here the CDR3 reads CASSFEAQGIAFF. The CDR3 DNA reads as TGTGCCAGCAGCTTTGAAGCACAGGGTATAGCTTTCTTT.